The T cell receptor (beta chain) under discussion was sequenced for a study of OX40 agonist ivuxolimab in advanced cancers. Looking at the study overall: Mean age around 64 years, range about 23 to 79; approximately 83% male.

The data were produced by immunoSEQ multiplex PCR, yet TCRdb's version contains in-frame clones alone and is incomplete. Found here are more than 65,000 clones, approximately 80% of them singletons; the top ten hold over 2%. The source material was CD4+ or CD8+ T cells sorted from blood, sampled in a trial of the OX40 agonist ivuxolimab. The clonotype was recovered from an adult with an advanced solid tumor such as melanoma, head and neck, liver or kidney cancer.

For the CDR3, the DNA is TGTGCCAGTAGTGCTCAGGCTGGCGACTCTGGGGCCAACGTCCTGACTTTC. Translated, it gives CASSAQAGDSGANVLTF. The gene calls are TRBV19 and TRBJ2-6; D remains unclear. This CDR3 comprises 17 residues. V was pared by 5 bases and J by 0 bases, with 14 bases between. Germline CDR1 LNHDA, CDR2 SQIVND (reference sequence). Together with reference TRBV19 and TRBJ2-6, the CDR3 gives the full variable domain: DGGITQSPKYLFRKEGQNVTLSCEQNLNHDAMYWYRQDPGQGLRLIYYSQIVNDFQKGDIAEGYSVSREKKESFPLTVTSAQKNPTAFYLCASSAQAGDSGANVLTFGAGSRLTVL.